The rows below give T cell receptor beta chains drawn from one sample of a study of blood T cell repertoires in COVID-19. Data came from immunoSEQ multiplex PCR; TCRdb stores just in-frame clones and leaves some out. Here the sample spans about 53,000 clones, approximately 86% being singletons. Sequencing was carried out using peripheral blood. The receptors shown here come from a man between 65 and 79 years old with active COVID-19. Both conserved end residues are part of each CDR3. D genes are given only for firm matches. Some rows mark clone size as missing; the rest say once, few, many or name a class of expanded clone.

CDR3 protein	CDR3 DNA	V gene	D gene	clone size	J gene
CASSAGQGGQPQHF	TGTGCCAGCAGCGCCGGACAGGGTGGACAGCCCCAGCATTTT	TRBV6-5	TRBD1	.	TRBJ1-5
CASSAAGRKETQYF	TGTGCCAGCAGTGCGGCAGGGCGAAAAGAGACCCAGTACTTC	TRBV5-4	.	few	TRBJ2-5
CASSQNWRSRDEKETQYF	TGCGCCAGCAGCCAAAATTGGCGGAGCAGGGATGAGAAAGAGACCCAGTACTTC	TRBV4-1	.	.	TRBJ2-5
CASSRDPGQRSGNTIYF	TGTGCCAGCAGCCGAGACCCGGGACAACGCTCTGGAAACACCATATATTTT	TRBV6-6	.	.	TRBJ1-3
CASSRTGGGETQYF	TGTGCCAGCAGTCGGACAGGGGGCGGGGAGACCCAGTACTTC	TRBV7-2	TRBD1	.	TRBJ2-5
CASSLSTVAQPQHF	TGTGCCAGCAGTTTAAGCACCGTCGCTCAGCCCCAGCATTTT	TRBV27	.	.	TRBJ1-5
CASSVFVGTTSLF	TGTGCCAGCAGCGTATTTGTGGGGACTACAAGCCTATTT	TRBV5-4	TRBD2	once	TRBJ2-3
CASSTGRGVNTGELFF	TGTGCCAGCAGCACCGGGCGGGGGGTGAACACCGGGGAGCTGTTTTTT	TRBV9	TRBD2	.	TRBJ2-2
CASSPPAGASYNEQFF	TGTGCCAGCAGCCCCCCAGCGGGGGCCTCCTACAATGAGCAGTTCTTC	TRBV9	TRBD2	.	TRBJ2-1
CASSLVSGKGVTDTQYF	TGTGCCAGCAGCTTAGTGAGCGGAAAGGGGGTGACAGATACGCAGTATTTT	TRBV7-6	.	.	TRBJ2-3
CASSLVRRTLDEQYF	TGCGCCAGCAGCTTGGTTCGGAGGACCCTCGACGAGCAGTACTTC	TRBV5-1	.	.	TRBJ2-7
CASSKGRPGYPSSYNSPLHF	TGTGCCAGCAGCAAAGGGCGTCCAGGGTATCCGAGCTCCTATAATTCACCCCTCCACTTT	TRBV21-1	.	.	TRBJ1-6
CASSFDRVAYEQYF	TGTGCCAGCAGCTTTGACAGGGTAGCGTACGAGCAGTACTTC	TRBV5-6	TRBD1	.	TRBJ2-7
CASSPGTRGNIQYF	TGTGCCAGCAGTCCAGGCACGCGGGGAAACATTCAGTACTTC	TRBV27	.	few	TRBJ2-4
CATRGGAYNEQFF	TGTGCCACGCGGGGGGGTGCTTACAATGAGCAGTTCTTC	TRBV6-5	TRBD2	.	TRBJ2-1
CASSLRQGPSNEQFF	TGCGCCAGCAGCTTGAGACAGGGCCCTTCCAATGAGCAGTTCTTC	TRBV5-1	TRBD1	.	TRBJ2-1
CASGSGQGAIQPQHF	TGTGCTAGTGGATCCGGACAGGGGGCAATCCAGCCCCAGCATTTT	TRBV12-5	TRBD1	.	TRBJ1-5
CASSQDVTGDEQYF	TGTGCCAGCAGCCAAGATGTCACAGGGGACGAGCAGTACTTC	TRBV3-1/TRBV3-2	TRBD1	.	TRBJ2-7
CASGLEPGTEAFF	TGTGCTAGTGGTTTGGAGCCGGGGACTGAAGCTTTCTTT	TRBV12-5	.	many	TRBJ1-1
CASSQDALAGGTDTQYF	TGCGCCAGCAGCCAAGATGCCCTAGCGGGGGGCACAGATACGCAGTATTTT	TRBV4-1	TRBD2	.	TRBJ2-3
CASSTGGNYEQYF	TGTGCCAGCAGTACAGGGGGAAACTACGAGCAGTACTTC	TRBV27	TRBD1	.	TRBJ2-7
CASSYVLQGGYGYTF	TGTGCCAGCAGTTACGTCCTACAGGGCGGCTATGGCTACACCTTC	TRBV6-6	.	once	TRBJ1-2
CASSYRGDLTDTQYF	TGTGCCAGCAGTTATCGGGGTGACCTCACAGATACGCAGTATTTT	TRBV6-2/TRBV6-3	.	.	TRBJ2-3
CASSLWQGNQPQHF	TGTGCCAGCAGTTTATGGCAGGGAAATCAGCCCCAGCATTTT	TRBV27	.	.	TRBJ1-5
CASSGAGETQYF	TGTGCCAGCAGTGGGGCGGGAGAGACCCAGTACTTC	TRBV2	.	few	TRBJ2-5
CAISDGDIDTQYF	TGTGCCATCAGTGATGGGGACATAGATACGCAGTATTTT	TRBV10-3	.	once	TRBJ2-3
CASSSRGGSNQPQHF	TGTGCCAGTAGTTCCCGAGGAGGAAGCAATCAGCCCCAGCATTTT	TRBV19	.	.	TRBJ1-5
CASSLGGGSQGKAEPGYGYTF	TGTGCCAGCAGCCTAGGGGGTGGGTCGCAGGGAAAAGCGGAGCCAGGCTATGGCTACACCTTC	TRBV21-1	.	.	TRBJ1-2
CSGGTSGGATNTGELFF	TGCAGCGGAGGGACTAGCGGGGGGGCCACGAACACCGGGGAGCTGTTTTTT	TRBV29-1	TRBD2	.	TRBJ2-2
CASSQDRPSNQPQHF	TGTGCCAGCAGCCAAGACAGGCCGAGCAATCAGCCCCAGCATTTT	TRBV6-5	.	few	TRBJ1-5
CASSQDDSNQPQHF	TGCGCCAGCAGCCAAGATGACAGTAATCAGCCCCAGCATTTT	TRBV4-3	.	.	TRBJ1-5
CASSSDRDWSQPQHF	TGTGCCAGCAGCTCCGACAGGGATTGGAGTCAGCCCCAGCATTTT	TRBV5-6	TRBD1	.	TRBJ1-5
CASSLNGRTSTDTQYF	TGCGCCAGCAGCTTGAATGGGAGGACTAGCACAGATACGCAGTATTTT	TRBV5-1	.	.	TRBJ2-3
CASSLPQGEVTEAFF	TGCGCCAGCAGCTTGCCTCAGGGGGAGGTCACTGAAGCTTTCTTT	TRBV5-1	TRBD1	.	TRBJ1-1
CASSVQDNSYNEQFF	TGTGCCAGCAGCGTCCAGGATAACTCCTACAATGAGCAGTTCTTC	TRBV9	.	.	TRBJ2-1
CASSYWGRDNYGYTF	TGTGCCAGCAGTTACTGGGGCCGGGACAATTATGGCTACACCTTC	TRBV6-2/TRBV6-3	.	.	TRBJ1-2
CASSVGDRGHSPLHF	TGTGCCAGCAGCGTAGGGGACAGGGGGCATTCACCCCTCCACTTT	TRBV9	TRBD1	once	TRBJ1-6
CASSLVLAGHNEQFF	TGCGCCAGCAGCTTGGTACTAGCGGGGCACAATGAGCAGTTCTTC	TRBV5-1	TRBD2	.	TRBJ2-1
CASSQDPDRAIGYTF	TGTGCCAGCAGCCAAGACCCCGACAGGGCCATTGGCTACACCTTC	TRBV3-1/TRBV3-2	TRBD1	once	TRBJ1-2
CASSLTGNTDTQYF	TGTGCCAGCAGCTTGACAGGGAACACAGATACGCAGTATTTT	TRBV13	TRBD1	.	TRBJ2-3
CASSEPGQGPEQYF	TGTGCCAGCAGCGAACCGGGACAGGGGCCCGAGCAGTACTTC	TRBV11-3	TRBD1	.	TRBJ2-7
CASSLSPGDEQYF	TGTGCCAGCAGCCTATCGCCCGGGGACGAGCAGTACTTC	TRBV3-1/TRBV3-2	.	.	TRBJ2-7
CASTFGLAGGDTQYF	TGTGCCAGCACCTTCGGCCTAGCGGGGGGAGATACGCAGTATTTT	TRBV7-2	TRBD2	.	TRBJ2-3